One sample yielded the 8 T cell receptor beta chains listed below, sequenced in a study of regulatory T cells in long-lasting Graves disease. The authors built TCR beta libraries using iRepertoire HTBI primers and Arm-PCR of CDR3 regions. MiXCR, run by TCRdb on the multiplex PCR reads, gives a single entry per CDR3 protein. The sample lists about 470,000 distinct CDR3 sequences, around 20% occurring once. Stated time point: persistent/refractory GD, antithyroid drugs over 5 years with positive TRAb. Following extraction of RNA from PBMCs, that RNA was used to make the TCR library. This specimen consisted of peripheral blood mononuclear cells (PBMCs), obtained when the disease was refractory, from a patient treated with antithyroid drugs. The receptors originated from a female donor with Graves disease.

This clonotype showed up many times. This chain joins TRBV12-3 or TRBV12-4 and TRBJ1-1, with TRBD1 matching 7 bases. This CDR3 contains 16 residues. V was clipped by 5 bases and J by 4 bases; unmatched bases: 13. CDR3 nucleotide sequence: TGTGCCAGCAGTATTTGGGGGGCAGGGGGGAGCACTGAAGCTTTCTTT. Protein sequence: CASSIWGAGGSTEAFF.

Worth noting for this clonotype: A read error is possible here, since a much larger clone lies one base away. The chain joins TRBV6-4 to TRBJ1-5; D gene uncertain. The CDR3 consists of 13 residues. Germline CDR1 MRHNA, CDR2 SNTAGT. CDR3 DNA: TGTGCCAGCAGTGAGAATACCAATCAGCCCCGGCATTTT. Translating gives CASSENTNQPRHF.

This clonotype was found many times. The chain uses TRBV10-3 and TRBJ2-2; tentatively, D is TRBD1 (6 bases). Germline V gene sequence: CDR1 ENHRY, CDR2 SYGVKD. Between the trimmed V and J ends, which lost 7 bases and 7 bases, there was a span of 16 bases. The CDR3 contains 14 residues. In nucleotides, the CDR3 is TGTGCCATCAACCCCACAGGGTTGGACGGGGAGCTGTTTTTT. Its protein is CAINPTGLDGELFF.

This clonotype was found many times. A read error may account for a junction end that differs from germline. The chain carries TRBV5-1 and TRBJ1-2, with D tentatively TRBD1 (5 bases). CDR1 and CDR2 (germline): SGHRS, YFSETQ. The CDR3 is 13 amino acids. The chain's CDR3 is CASSLSGYYGYTF. CDR3 DNA: TGTGCCAGCAGCTTATCAGGGTACTATGGCTACACCTTC.

The V call is TRBV4-1, the J call TRBJ2-5; the D gene is possibly TRBD2 (6 bases). The CDR3 consists of 15 residues. Trimming stripped 1 base from V and 5 bases from J, with 14 bases between. Germline V gene lookup returns CDR1 MGHRA and CDR2 YSYEKL. The DNA of the CDR3 is TGCGCCAGCAGCCAAGGGTCGGGAGATACGGAGACCCAGTACTTC. As protein: CASSQGSGDTETQYF.

In this sample, this clonotype turned up many times. The V and J genes are TRBV6-5 and TRBJ2-5; tentative D call: TRBD2 (6 bases). CDR1 and CDR2 from the germline V gene are MNHEY and SVGAGI. The CDR3 runs 16 residues. V lost 1 base to trimming and J lost 6 bases, with 18 bases between them. The CDR3 sequence is CASSYWVGSGQQTQYF. In DNA form, the CDR3 reads TGTGCCAGCAGTTACTGGGTCGGGAGCGGGCAACAGACCCAGTACTTC.

This clonotype has ten or more counts. The chain carries TRBV28 and TRBJ2-7, with 7 bases aligning to TRBD2. V lost 2 bases, J lost 5 bases, and 12 bases stayed unmatched. CDR3 size: 16 residues. Per germline, CDR1 MDHEN and CDR2 SYDVKM. CDR3 sequence reads: CASSLIDAGVLHEQYF. The CDR3 DNA follows: TGTGCCAGCAGTTTAATCGACGCGGGAGTTCTCCACGAGCAGTACTTC.

Ten or more counts support this clonotype. The CDR3 spells CATIRKAVVNTEAFF. CDR3 bases: TGTGCCACGATTCGAAAAGCGGTGGTGAACACTGAAGCTTTCTTT. The chain has TRBV24-1 and TRBJ1-1; D remains ambiguous. V lost 10 bases to trimming and J lost 0 bases, with 17 bases between them. This CDR3 spans 15 amino acids. From germline, CDR1 is KGHDR and CDR2 SFDVKD.